These 10 T cell receptor beta chains came from one sample sequenced in a study of OX40 agonist ivuxolimab in advanced cancers. Here immunoSEQ multiplex PCR was the method, and the copy in TCRdb shows in-frame clones only, minus some. The repertoire has fewer than 70,000 clones, approximately 88% of them found once; the top ten carry approximately 0.61%. The sequenced sample was CD4+ or CD8+ T cells sorted from blood, obtained in a trial of the OX40 agonist ivuxolimab. The origin of the receptors is an adult with an advanced solid tumor such as melanoma, head and neck, liver or kidney cancer.

Only one count was recorded for this clone. The chain is built from TRBV5-1 and TRBJ2-1; 9 bases agree with TRBD2. V shed 5 bases, J shed 9 bases, and the junction held 9 bases outside the gene matches. The CDR3 contains 14 residues. Per the germline V gene, CDR1 is SGHRS and CDR2 is YFSETQ. CDR3 nucleotides: TGCGCCAGCAGGACTCTAGCGGGAATAGGTGAGCAGTTCTTC. This encodes CASRTLAGIGEQFF.

The chain couples TRBV7-9 to TRBJ1-4, with D uncertain. The CDR3 runs to 13 residues. Germline V gives CDR1 SEHNR, CDR2 FQNEAQ (reference sequence). The V end was cut by 3 bases, the J end by 5 bases, with 7 bases between. CDR3 residues: CASSFRRNEKLFF. The DNA of the CDR3 is TGTGCCAGCAGCTTTCGACGAAATGAAAAACTGTTTTTT.

The CDR3: CSAEGTSEAFF. For the CDR3, the DNA is TGCAGTGCTGAGGGGACAAGTGAAGCTTTCTTT. The V and J genes are TRBV20-1 and TRBJ1-1; D may be TRBD1 (6 bases). Per germline, CDR1 DFQATT and CDR2 SNEGSKA (reference sequence). The CDR3 is 11 residues long. Trimming stripped 5 bases from V and 7 bases from J, with 11 bases between.

This clone was detected only a few times. This chain connects TRBV7-3 to TRBJ2-6; possibly TRBD1 for D (6 bases). There are 16 residues in the CDR3. Trimming left V 6 bases short and J 2 bases short, with 14 bases between. Germline V CDR1 and CDR2: SGHTA, FQGTGA. The CDR3 DNA is TGTGCCAGCAGTCCCATCCACAGGGCTGGGGCCAACGTCCTGACTTTC. This encodes CASSPIHRAGANVLTF.

Only one count was recorded for this clone. The chain employs TRBV27 and TRBJ2-1; 7 nucleotides agree with TRBD2. V shed 7 bases and J 0 bases; nucleotides not matched to a gene: 12. The CDR3 totals 17 residues. Germline V CDR1 and CDR2: MNHEY, SMNVEV (reference sequence). CDR3 nucleotides: TGTGCCAGCACCCTCGGGGGAGGCGGGGGCTCCTACAATGAGCAGTTCTTC. Amino acid sequence: CASTLGGGGGSYNEQFF.

The chain carries TRBV5-1 and TRBJ2-5; 7 bases are a match to TRBD1. J was trimmed by 5 bases and V by 0 bases; bases with no gene match: 4. The germline CDR1 and CDR2 sequences are SGHRS and YFSETQ. The CDR3 has 14 residues. DNA of the CDR3: TGCGCCAGCAGCTTGGAGACAGGGCACGAGACCCAGTACTTC. It specifies CASSLETGHETQYF.

Notes on this clone: This sample includes further DNA sequences coding for the same CDR3. The chain recombines TRBV2 with TRBJ2-1; the match to TRBD2 covers 13 bases. The V gene end was trimmed by 8 bases and the J gene end by 8 bases; junction bases not matched to a gene: 3. This CDR3 has 13 residues. Germline V lookup: CDR1 SNHLY, CDR2 FYNNEI. CDR3 sequence (DNA): TGTGCCAGCGAACTAGCGGGAGGGGATGAGCAGTTCTTC. Its protein is CASELAGGDEQFF.

This chain uses TRBV27 with TRBJ2-2; a weak D match, TRBD2 (5 bases). This CDR3 region has 14 residues. Trimming cost V 3 bases and J 7 bases, with 12 bases left between them. Germline lookup yields CDR1 MNHEY and CDR2 SMNVEV (reference sequence). The CDR3 DNA reads as TGTGCCAGCAGTTTCGGTGGGAGAGGCGGGGAGCTGTTTTTT. It translates to CASSFGGRGGELFF.

V gene TRBV9 combines with J gene TRBJ2-3; 10 positions match TRBD2. The V gene's germline CDR1 is SGDLS and CDR2 YYNGEE. The CDR3 covers 15 residues. V shed 4 bases, J shed 6 bases, and the junction held 8 bases outside the gene matches. The CDR3 DNA sequence: TGTGCCAGCAGCCCAAGGACTAGCGGTGCGGATACGCAGTATTTT. It yields the protein CASSPRTSGADTQYF.

V is TRBV7-3 and J is TRBJ2-3; D possibly uses TRBD1 or TRBD2 (6 bases each). The CDR3 runs 14 residues. Trimming pared 2 bases from V and 7 bases from J, leaving 13 bases between. Germline values: CDR1 SGHTA, CDR2 FQGTGA. CDR3 region: CASSLEGGTYTQYF. In nucleotides, the CDR3 is TGTGCCAGCAGCTTAGAAGGGGGGACGTATACGCAGTATTTT.